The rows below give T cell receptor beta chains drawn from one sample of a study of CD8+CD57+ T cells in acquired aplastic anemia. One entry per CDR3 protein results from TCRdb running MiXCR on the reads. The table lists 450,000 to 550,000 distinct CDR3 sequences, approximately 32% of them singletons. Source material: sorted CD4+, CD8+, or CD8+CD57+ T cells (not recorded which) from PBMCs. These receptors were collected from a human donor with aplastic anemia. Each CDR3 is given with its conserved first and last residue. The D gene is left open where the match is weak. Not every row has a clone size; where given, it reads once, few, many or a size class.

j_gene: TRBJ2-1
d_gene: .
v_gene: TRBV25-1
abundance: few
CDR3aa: CASSTYLDGPRDEQFF
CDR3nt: TGTGCCAGCAGTACGTATTTAGACGGACCGCGCGATGAGCAGTTCTTC

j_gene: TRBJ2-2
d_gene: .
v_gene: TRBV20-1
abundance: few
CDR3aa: CSASFSRGTGELFF
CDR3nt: TGCAGTGCTAGTTTCTCCAGGGGCACCGGGGAGCTGTTTTTT

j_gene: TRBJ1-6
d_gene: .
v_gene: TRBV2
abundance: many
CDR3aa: CASSESGSYNSPLHF
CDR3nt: TGTGCCAGCAGTGAATCGGGCAGTTATAATTCACCCCTCCACTTT

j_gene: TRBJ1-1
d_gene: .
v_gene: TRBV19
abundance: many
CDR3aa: CASSSVGGTEAFF
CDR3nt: TGTGCCAGTAGTTCCGTGGGCGGCACTGAAGCTTTCTTT

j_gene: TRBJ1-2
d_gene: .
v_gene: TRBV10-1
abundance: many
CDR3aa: CASSEGGTLGGYTF
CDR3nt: TGCGCCAGCAGTGAGGGGGGAACCCTCGGAGGCTACACCTTC

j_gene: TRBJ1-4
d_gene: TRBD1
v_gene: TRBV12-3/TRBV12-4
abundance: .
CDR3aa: CASSGQGGGEKLFF
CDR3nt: TGTGCCAGCAGCGGACAGGGGGGGGGTGAAAAACTGTTTTTT

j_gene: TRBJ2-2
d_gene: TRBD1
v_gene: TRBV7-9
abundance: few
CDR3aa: CASSQGTGANTGELFF
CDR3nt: TGCGCCAGCAGCCAGGGGACAGGAGCCAACACCGGGGAGCTGTTTTTT

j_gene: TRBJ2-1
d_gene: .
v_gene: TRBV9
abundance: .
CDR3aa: CASSVATSGQHYNEQFF
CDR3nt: TGTGCCAGCAGCGTAGCTACTAGTGGACAACACTACAATGAGCAGTTCTTC

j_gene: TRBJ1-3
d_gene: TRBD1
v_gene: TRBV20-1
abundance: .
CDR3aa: CSARDGAGQGAGNTIYF
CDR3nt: TGCAGTGCTAGAGACGGTGCGGGACAGGGAGCCGGAAACACCATATATTTT

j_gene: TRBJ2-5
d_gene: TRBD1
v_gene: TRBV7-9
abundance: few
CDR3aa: CASSRQTGGGETQYF
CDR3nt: TGTGCCAGCAGCCGACAGACAGGGGGCGGGGAGACCCAGTACTTC

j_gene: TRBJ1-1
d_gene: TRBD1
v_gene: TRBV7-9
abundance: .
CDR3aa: CASSSRTGGYTEAFF
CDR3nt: TGTGCCAGCAGCTCACGGACAGGGGGCTACACTGAAGCTTTCTTT

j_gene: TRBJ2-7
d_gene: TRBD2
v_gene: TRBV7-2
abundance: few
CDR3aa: CPSSRGLAGDEQYF
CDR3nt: TGTCCCAGCAGCCGGGGACTAGCGGGAGACGAGCAGTACTTC

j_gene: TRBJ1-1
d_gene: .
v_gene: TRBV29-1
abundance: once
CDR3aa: CSENRGMGTEAFF
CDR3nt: TGCAGCGAAAACCGGGGAATGGGGACTGAAGCTTTCTTT

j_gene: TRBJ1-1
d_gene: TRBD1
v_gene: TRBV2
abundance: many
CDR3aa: CASTPDRANTEAFF
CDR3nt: TGTGCCAGCACTCCGGACAGGGCGAACACTGAAGCTTTCTTT

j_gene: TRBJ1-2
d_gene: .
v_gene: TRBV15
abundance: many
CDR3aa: CATSTRDGYGYTF
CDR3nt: TGTGCCACCAGCACCCGGGACGGCTATGGCTACACCTTC

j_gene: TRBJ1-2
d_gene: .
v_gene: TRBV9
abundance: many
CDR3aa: CASSVGAEAGYTF
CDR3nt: TGTGCCAGCAGCGTAGGCGCGGAGGCAGGCTACACCTTC

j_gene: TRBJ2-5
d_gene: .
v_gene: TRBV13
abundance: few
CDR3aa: CASSFGPAGQTQETQYF
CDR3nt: TGTGCCAGCAGCTTCGGTCCAGCGGGCCAGACCCAAGAGACCCAGTACTTC

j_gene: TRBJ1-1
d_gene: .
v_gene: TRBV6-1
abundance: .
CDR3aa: CASSESGAFF
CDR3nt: TGTGCCAGCAGTGAATCTGGAGCTTTCTTT

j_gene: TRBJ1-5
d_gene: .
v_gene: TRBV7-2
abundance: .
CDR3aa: CASSRQEGQPQHF
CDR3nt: TGCGCCAGCAGCCGCCAGGAGGGCCAGCCCCAGCATTTT

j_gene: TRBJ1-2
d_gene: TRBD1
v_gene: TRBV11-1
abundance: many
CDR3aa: CASSFSPGQGVGHGYTF
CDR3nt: TGTGCCAGCAGCTTCTCACCGGGACAGGGGGTTGGACATGGCTACACCTTC

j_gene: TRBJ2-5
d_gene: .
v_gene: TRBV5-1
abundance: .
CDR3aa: CASSLAVLETQYF
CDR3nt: TGCGCCAGCAGCTTGGCCGTTCTTGAGACCCAGTACTTC

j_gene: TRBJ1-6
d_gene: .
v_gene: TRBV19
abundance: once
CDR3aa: CAWSVMKTQDSPLHF
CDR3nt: TGTGCCTGGAGTGTAATGAAGACCCAAGATTCACCCCTCCACTTT

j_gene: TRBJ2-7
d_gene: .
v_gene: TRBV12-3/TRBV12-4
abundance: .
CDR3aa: CASSLRGGHSSYEQYF
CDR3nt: TGTGCCAGCAGTTTACGAGGGGGGCATTCATCCTACGAGCAGTACTTC

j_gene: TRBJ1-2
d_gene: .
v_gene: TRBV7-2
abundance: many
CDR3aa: CASSLSADRLYGYTF
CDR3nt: TGTGCCAGCAGCTTATCGGCAGACAGGCTCTATGGCTACACCTTC

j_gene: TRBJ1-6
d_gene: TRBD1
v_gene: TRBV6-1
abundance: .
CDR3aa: CASSLQGNSYNSPLHF
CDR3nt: TGTGCCAGCAGCCTACAGGGGAACTCCTATAATTCACCCCTCCACTTT

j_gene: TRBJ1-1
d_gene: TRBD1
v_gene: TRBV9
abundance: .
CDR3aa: CASTQGQGGTEAFF
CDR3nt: TGTGCCAGCACCCAAGGACAGGGGGGCACTGAAGCTTTCTTT

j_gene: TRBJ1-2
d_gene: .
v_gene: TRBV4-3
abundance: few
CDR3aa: CASSQVFREFHGYTF
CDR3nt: TGCGCCAGCAGCCAAGTTTTCAGGGAGTTCCATGGCTACACCTTC

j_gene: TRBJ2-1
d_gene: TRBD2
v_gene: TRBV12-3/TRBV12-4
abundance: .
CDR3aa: CASSPQGSGRANEQFF
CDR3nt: TGTGCCAGCAGTCCCCAGGGTAGCGGGAGGGCGAATGAGCAGTTCTTC

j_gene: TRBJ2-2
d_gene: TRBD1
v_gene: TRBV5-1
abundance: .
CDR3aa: CASSSGQGAIPGELFF
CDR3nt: TGCGCCAGCAGCTCCGGACAGGGGGCGATTCCCGGGGAGCTGTTTTTT

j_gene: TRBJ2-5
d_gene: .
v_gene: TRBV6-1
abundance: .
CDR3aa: CASRPTGVETQYF
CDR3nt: TGTGCCAGCAGACCGACGGGGGTGGAGACCCAGTACTTC

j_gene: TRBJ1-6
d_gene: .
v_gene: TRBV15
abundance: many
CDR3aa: CATSREGFSSPLHF
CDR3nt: TGTGCCACCAGCAGAGAAGGGTTTAGTTCACCCCTCCACTTT

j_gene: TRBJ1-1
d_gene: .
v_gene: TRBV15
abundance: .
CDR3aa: CATSRAFAALNTEAFF
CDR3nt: TGTGCCACCAGCAGAGCATTTGCAGCCTTGAACACTGAAGCTTTCTTT

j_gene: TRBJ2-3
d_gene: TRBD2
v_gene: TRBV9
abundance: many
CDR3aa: CASSVTWRETDTQYF
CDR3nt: TGTGCCAGCAGCGTAACATGGCGGGAGACCGATACGCAGTATTTT

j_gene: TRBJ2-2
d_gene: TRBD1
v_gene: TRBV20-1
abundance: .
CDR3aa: CSARRGGARITGELFF
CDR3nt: TGCAGTGCTAGACGAGGGGGCGCCCGTATTACCGGGGAGCTGTTTTTT

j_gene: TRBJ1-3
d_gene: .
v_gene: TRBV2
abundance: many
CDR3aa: CASNTDSGNTIYF
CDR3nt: TGTGCCAGCAATACTGACTCTGGAAACACCATATATTTT

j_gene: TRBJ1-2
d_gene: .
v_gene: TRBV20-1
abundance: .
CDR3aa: CSAREGANDYGYTF
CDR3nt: TGCAGTGCTAGAGAAGGGGCAAACGACTATGGCTACACCTTC

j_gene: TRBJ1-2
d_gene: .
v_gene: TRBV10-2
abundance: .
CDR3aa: CASSEFSSPVYGYTF
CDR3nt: TGCGCCAGCAGTGAATTTTCTTCACCGGTCTATGGCTACACCTTC

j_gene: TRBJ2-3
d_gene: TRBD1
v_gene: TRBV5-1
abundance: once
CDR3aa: CASSVGQGFTDTQYF
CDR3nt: TGCGCCAGCAGCGTAGGACAGGGGTTCACAGATACGCAGTATTTT

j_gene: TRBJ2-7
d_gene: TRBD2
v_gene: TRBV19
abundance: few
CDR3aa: CASSPWTSLAYEQYF
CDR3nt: TGTGCCAGCAGCCCCTGGACTAGTTTGGCCTACGAGCAGTACTTC

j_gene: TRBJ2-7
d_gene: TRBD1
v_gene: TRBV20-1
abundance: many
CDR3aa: CSARDGYRGYEQYF
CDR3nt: TGCAGTGCTAGAGATGGGTACAGGGGCTACGAGCAGTACTTC

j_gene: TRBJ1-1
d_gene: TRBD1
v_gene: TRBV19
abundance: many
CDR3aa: CASRQTGGSTEAFF
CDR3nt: TGTGCCAGTAGACAAACAGGGGGGTCCACTGAAGCTTTCTTT

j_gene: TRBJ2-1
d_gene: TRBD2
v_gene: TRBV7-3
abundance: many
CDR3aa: CASSGTSGSNEQFF
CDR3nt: TGTGCCAGCAGCGGGACTAGCGGGAGCAATGAGCAGTTCTTC

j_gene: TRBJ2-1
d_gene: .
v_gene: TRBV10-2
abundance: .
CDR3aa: CASSEARANEQFF
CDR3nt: TGTGCCAGCAGTGAAGCCAGGGCCAATGAGCAGTTCTTC

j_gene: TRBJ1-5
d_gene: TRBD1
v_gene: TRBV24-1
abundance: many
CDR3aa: CATSEPGTGDNQPQHF
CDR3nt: TGTGCCACCAGTGAGCCCGGGACAGGAGATAATCAGCCCCAGCATTTT

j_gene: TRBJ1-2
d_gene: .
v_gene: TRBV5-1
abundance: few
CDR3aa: CASSLAVGVTSGYGYTF
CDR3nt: TGCGCCAGCAGCTTGGCTGTGGGGGTCACTTCGGGCTATGGCTACACCTTC

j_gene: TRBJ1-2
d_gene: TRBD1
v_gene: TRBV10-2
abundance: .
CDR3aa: CASSVRDRGYGYTF
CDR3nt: TGCGCCAGCAGTGTCCGGGACAGGGGCTATGGCTACACCTTC

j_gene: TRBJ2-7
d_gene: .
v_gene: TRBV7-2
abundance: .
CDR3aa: CASSPRMARDLEQYF
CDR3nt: TGTGCCAGCAGCCCCCGGATGGCCAGGGACCTCGAGCAGTACTTC

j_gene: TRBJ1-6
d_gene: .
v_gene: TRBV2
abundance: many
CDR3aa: CASSEDPTPSSYNSPLHF
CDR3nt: TGTGCCAGCAGTGAAGACCCTACACCTAGCTCCTATAATTCACCCCTCCACTTT

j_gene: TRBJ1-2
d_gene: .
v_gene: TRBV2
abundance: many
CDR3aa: CASKGVSFVNNYGYTF
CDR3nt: TGTGCCAGTAAGGGTGTCTCCTTCGTTAATAACTATGGCTACACCTTC

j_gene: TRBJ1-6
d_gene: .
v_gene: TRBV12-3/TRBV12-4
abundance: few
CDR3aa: CASSFFWSQGSPLHF
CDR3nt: TGTGCCAGCAGTTTTTTTTGGAGCCAGGGTTCACCCCTCCACTTT

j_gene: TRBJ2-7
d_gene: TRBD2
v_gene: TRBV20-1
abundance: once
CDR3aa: CSGIHSGSPYEQYF
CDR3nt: TGCAGTGGAATACATAGCGGGAGCCCCTACGAGCAGTACTTC

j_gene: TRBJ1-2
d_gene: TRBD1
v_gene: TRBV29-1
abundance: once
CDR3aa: CSLESGGVYGYTF
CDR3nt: TGCAGCTTGGAGTCAGGGGGAGTCTATGGCTACACCTTC

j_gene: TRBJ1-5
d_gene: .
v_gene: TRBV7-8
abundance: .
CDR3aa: CASSLWATGNQPQHF
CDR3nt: TGTGCCAGCAGCTTATGGGCGACAGGCAATCAGCCCCAGCATTTT

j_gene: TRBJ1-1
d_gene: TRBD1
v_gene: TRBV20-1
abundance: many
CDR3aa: CSAGTGPNTEAFF
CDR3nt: TGCAGTGCTGGGACAGGACCGAACACTGAAGCTTTCTTT

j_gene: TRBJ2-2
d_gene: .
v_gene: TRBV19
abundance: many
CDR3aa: CATQARELFF
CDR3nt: TGTGCCACCCAGGCCCGGGAGCTGTTTTTT